What follows are 23 T cell receptor beta chains derived from one specimen sequenced in a study of radiation and T cells in renal cell carcinoma. Time point here: baseline pretreatment blood. Treatment described: 15 Gy SBRT to primary tumor, nephrectomy 4 weeks later. Sequenced by immunoSEQ multiplex PCR; TCRdb stores in-frame clones only, minus some. The table has roughly 120,000 clones, roughly 80% seen once. Specimen: blood, collected from a patient whose treatment included radiotherapy and nephrectomy. The receptors come from a woman aged 60-75 years with renal cell carcinoma.

This chain uses TRBV2 with TRBJ2-5; TRBD2 is a possible D gene (5 bases). The CDR3 length is 13 residues. Germline V CDR1 and CDR2: SNHLY, FYNNEI. The ends were cut back, 2 bases at V and 2 bases at J, with 6 bases in the middle. This chain's CDR3 is CASSEPGQETQYF. The CDR3 DNA follows: TGTGCCAGCAGTGAACCGGGGCAAGAGACCCAGTACTTC.

This clone was observed a few times. The chain employs TRBV19 and TRBJ1-1; D remains ambiguous. The V end lost 5 bases, the J end lost 0 bases, and 7 bases lay between the germline ends. In germline, CDR1 is LNHDA, CDR2 SQIVND (reference sequence). The CDR3 has 13 residues. For the CDR3, the DNA is TGTGCCAGTAGTGCCTTGATGAACACTGAAGCTTTCTTT. Translating it yields CASSALMNTEAFF.

V and J are TRBV28 and TRBJ2-3; tentatively, D is TRBD2 (6 bases). This CDR3 region has 15 residues. V was cut by 4 bases and J by 2 bases, with 13 bases left in between. CDR1 is MDHEN and CDR2 is SYDVKM in the germline V gene. CDR3 coding DNA: TGTGCCAGCAGTTCCACTAGCACCTACACAGATACGCAGTATTTT. Translated: CASSSTSTYTDTQYF.

The gene calls are TRBV4-3 and TRBJ1-2; D remains unclear. CDR1 and CDR2 (germline): LGHNA, YSLEER. V was shortened by 0 bases and J by 3 bases, with 14 bases between the two germline ends. This CDR3 comprises 16 residues. The CDR3 DNA reads TGCGCCAGCAGCCAAGAGCCAGGAGTTTCCGACTATGGCTACACCTTC. This gives the protein CASSQEPGVSDYGYTF.

CDR3: CASREMDEQFF. The DNA of the CDR3 is TGTGCCAGCAGGGAAATGGATGAGCAGTTCTTC. V and J are TRBV6-5 and TRBJ2-1; no clear D gene. The CDR3 loop spans 11 amino acids. Trimming removed 6 bases from V and 8 bases from J, with 8 bases in between. Germline assignment: CDR1 MNHEY and CDR2 SVGAGI.

The genes are TRBV4-3 and TRBJ2-5; D is unresolved. The CDR3 extends over 15 amino acids. Between the trimmed V and J ends, which lost 1 base and 2 bases, there was a span of 11 bases. Germline V CDR1 and CDR2: LGHNA, YSLEER. CDR3 residues: CASSQGRSPQETQYF. In DNA form, the CDR3 reads TGCGCCAGCAGCCAAGGACGGTCACCTCAAGAGACCCAGTACTTC.

In its sample, this clone was seen once. CDR3 protein: CASSQDPAVRNEQFF. The CDR3 bases are TGTGCCAGCAGCCAAGACCCCGCGGTACGTAATGAGCAGTTCTTC. This chain joins TRBV4-2 and TRBJ2-1; D is unclear. The CDR3 totals 15 residues. Trimming pared 0 bases from V and 7 bases from J, leaving 13 bases between. Germline V gene lookup returns CDR1 LGHNA and CDR2 YNFKEQ.

In this sample, this clone turned up a few times. For the CDR3, the DNA is TGTGCCAGCAGTGAATGGGCTAGCGGGAGCTCCTACAATGAGCAGTTCTTC. Protein product: CASSEWASGSSYNEQFF. J is TRBJ2-1 and V is TRBV6-1; 10 nucleotides agree with TRBD2. V trimming: 2 bases; J trimming: 0 bases; junction bases outside the gene matches: 4. The CDR3 loop spans 17 amino acids. In germline, CDR1 is MNHNS, CDR2 SASEGT.

The chain has TRBV15 and TRBJ2-1, with D possibly being TRBD2 (6 bases). This CDR3 comprises 15 residues. With 0 bases removed from V and 4 bases from J, the gap between germline ends came to 10 bases. Per the germline V gene, CDR1 is LNHNV and CDR2 is YYDKDF (reference sequence). The CDR3, as DNA: TGTGCCACCAGCAGAGATTGGGGGGATTACAATGAGCAGTTCTTC. Translation gives CATSRDWGDYNEQFF.

The CDR3 nucleotides read TGTGCCAGCAGCTTAAGTGCTGGGGGCGGAAGCTCCTACGAGCAGTACTTC. It yields the protein CASSLSAGGGSSYEQYF. The rearrangement uses TRBV11-2 and TRBJ2-7; D might be TRBD1 (6 bases). V dropped 2 bases and J dropped 0 bases, with 17 bases sitting between them. Germline CDR1 and CDR2: SGHAT and FQNNGV. The CDR3 totals 17 residues.

This rearrangement joins TRBV6-5 to TRBJ2-5, with 8 bases lining up with TRBD2. The CDR3 sequence is 13 residues long. Per the germline V gene, CDR1 is MNHEY and CDR2 is SVGAGI. J lost 3 bases, V lost 7 bases, and 4 bases had no gene match. The CDR3 protein is CASKSGGEETQYF. Written as DNA, the CDR3 is TGTGCCAGCAAATCGGGGGGGGAAGAGACCCAGTACTTC.

The gene calls are TRBV6-5 and TRBJ2-1, with TRBD2 identical over 8 bases. Trimming removed 7 bases from V and 1 base from J; junction bases left unmatched: 6. The CDR3 consists of 15 residues. Germline CDR1 and CDR2: MNHEY and SVGAGI. CDR3 in amino acids: CASKEREGSYNEQFF. The CDR3 nucleotides read TGTGCCAGCAAGGAACGGGAGGGGTCCTACAATGAGCAGTTCTTC.

The chain couples TRBV4-1 to TRBJ1-3, with TRBD1 as a possible D gene (6 bases). Trimming took 1 base from V and 2 from J, leaving 12 bases between them. CDR1 and CDR2 from the germline V gene are MGHRA and YSYEKL. The CDR3 contains 16 residues. CDR3 sequence (DNA): TGCGCCAGCAGCCAAGGTATACAGGGCACTGGAAACACCATATATTTT. This sequence encodes CASSQGIQGTGNTIYF.

The V and J genes are TRBV10-3 and TRBJ2-1, with TRBD1 matching 7 bases. Germline CDR1 reads ENHRY; CDR2 reads SYGVKD. This CDR3 contains 15 residues. V shed 2 bases, J shed 5 bases, and the junction held 6 bases outside the gene matches. Here the CDR3 DNA reads TGTGCCATCAGTGAGCCCGGAGGACAGGACAATGAGCAGTTCTTC. As protein: CAISEPGGQDNEQFF.

The chain recombines TRBV19 with TRBJ1-6; 7 bases are shared with TRBD1. V dropped 1 base and J dropped 10; count of bases not matched to a gene: 7. The germline V gene has CDR1 LNHDA and CDR2 SQIVND (reference sequence). This CDR3 contains 15 residues. The CDR3 DNA is TGTGCCAGTAGTATAGGTAGGACAGGCCTATCACCCCTCCACTTT. This translates into CASSIGRTGLSPLHF. Together with reference TRBV19 and TRBJ1-6, the CDR3 gives the full variable domain: DGGITQSPKYLFRKEGQNVTLSCEQNLNHDAMYWYRQDPGQGLRLIYYSQIVNDFQKGDIAEGYSVSREKKESFPLTVTSAQKNPTAFYLCASSIGRTGLSPLHFGNGTRLTVT.

This clone has only one observation. The chain recombines TRBV2 with TRBJ1-3; D gene ambiguous. Germline-derived CDR1 and CDR2 are SNHLY and FYNNEI. V was pared by 7 bases and J by 7 bases, with 20 bases between. The CDR3 has 15 amino acids. DNA for the CDR3: TGTGCCAGCATCCCTGTCACTGGTTCGGCGAACACCATATATTTT. Protein product: CASIPVTGSANTIYF.

The J gene is TRBJ2-7, the V gene TRBV7-3; D remains ambiguous. The CDR3 covers 12 residues. Trimming shortened V by 1 base and J by 2 bases, and 3 bases separated the two germline ends. Germline CDR1 reads SGHTA; CDR2 reads FQGTGA. The CDR3 region is CASSLNTYEQYF. CDR3 nucleotide sequence: TGTGCCAGCAGCTTAAACACCTACGAGCAGTACTTC.

The rearrangement uses TRBV28 and TRBJ2-7; the match to TRBD1 covers 9 bases. V gave up 5 bases and J gave up 2 bases; unmatched junction bases: 4. The CDR3 has 14 amino acids. CDR1 MDHEN and CDR2 SYDVKM come from the germline V gene. This CDR3 is CASSPQGAAYEQYF. The CDR3 DNA sequence: TGTGCCAGCAGTCCACAGGGGGCCGCCTACGAGCAGTACTTC.

This clone came up a few times. The genes are TRBV2 and TRBJ1-1, with D unclear. CDR1 and CDR2 from the germline V gene are SNHLY and FYNNEI. Trimming stripped 4 bases from V and 4 bases from J, with 10 bases between. This CDR3 is 13 amino acids long. CDR3 residues: CASSVGEPTEAFF. The CDR3 DNA reads as TGTGCCAGCAGTGTTGGGGAGCCCACTGAAGCTTTCTTT.

The chain joins TRBV9 to TRBJ1-6; possible D gene TRBD1, 6 bases. The V gene's germline CDR1 is SGDLS and CDR2 YYNGEE. The CDR3 consists of 15 residues. The V end was cut by 1 base, the J end by 10 bases, with 15 bases between. In DNA form, the CDR3 reads TGTGCCAGCAGCGTAAGGGGGGAGCAAGGGTCACCCCTCCACTTT. Protein sequence: CASSVRGEQGSPLHF.

The rearrangement links TRBV4-3 to TRBJ2-1; TRBD2 matches 8 bases. Losses at the gene ends were 1 base for V and 0 bases for J; bases not matched to a gene: 2. Germline CDR1 reads LGHNA; CDR2 reads YSLEER. CDR3 size: 16 residues. In DNA, the CDR3 is TGCGCCAGCAGCCAAGGAGCGGGAGACTCCTACAATGAGCAGTTCTTC. This sequence encodes CASSQGAGDSYNEQFF.

This clone was observed a handful of times. The rearrangement uses TRBV27 and TRBJ2-1; D unresolved. Germline lookup yields CDR1 MNHEY and CDR2 SMNVEV (reference sequence). The germline V and J ends were trimmed by 0 bases and 8 bases, with 14 bases remaining between them. CDR3 length: 15 amino acids. In DNA, the CDR3 is TGTGCCAGCAGTTTATCGGAGCCGTGGGTCGATGAGCAGTTCTTC. The encoded protein is CASSLSEPWVDEQFF.

V is TRBV7-2 and J is TRBJ2-3, with D unresolved. This CDR3 contains 14 residues. Germline V gene sequence: CDR1 SGHTA, CDR2 FQGNSA. V was pared by 1 base and J by 6 bases, with 11 bases between. The CDR3 nucleotides are TGTGCCAGCAGCTTAGGTTTCATGGGTGATACGCAGTATTTT. Encoded protein: CASSLGFMGDTQYF.